This TCR beta chain was captured by sequencing in a study of cytomegalovirus exposure and HLA in healthy donors. Study background: Earlier, 150 million to 200 million T cells were analyzed, and some 120 million unique TCR beta sequences were found among them.

Findings of the study overall: Productive status was seen about 90% or about 30% of the time for most TCR beta V segments in an earlier analysis.

Vbeta (60) and Jbeta (13) primers were used in the PCR. TCRdb's table, derived via immunoSEQ multiplex PCR, lists solely in-frame clones and lacks some. The table lists roughly 150,000 clones, 85% of them singletons. V was pared by 1 base and J by 4 bases, with 4 bases of the junction left unmatched. Germline V gene sequence: CDR1 SGHAT, CDR2 FQNNGV. The CDR3 is made up of 14 amino acids. This clone was counted between two and nine times. No antigen is known for it. Sequencing used PBMCs. This clonotype was sampled from a woman younger than 30 in good health and CMV-seronegative. The V call is TRBV11-2, the J call TRBJ2-7; 7 bases line up with TRBD1. CDR3 in DNA: TGTGCCAGCAGCTTAGCCAGGGGGTCTTACGAGCAGTACTTC. Translating it yields CASSLARGSYEQYF.